Listed here are 31 T cell receptor beta chains from one sample, sequenced in a study of blood T cell repertoires in COVID-19. The data were produced by immunoSEQ multiplex PCR, yet TCRdb's version contains in-frame clones alone and is incomplete. The sample shows about 240,000 clones, about 90% of them seen only once. The sequenced material came from PBMCs or T cells enriched from blood (not recorded which). The receptors stem from a woman aged 40 to 50 with acute COVID-19.

The rearrangement joins TRBV3-1 (or the pseudogene TRBV3-2) to TRBJ2-1; 8 bases align to TRBD2. J gave up 1 base and V 7 bases, and 12 bases lay outside the gene matches. Germline V lookup: CDR1 LGHDT, CDR2 YNNKEL (reference sequence). The CDR3 is 17 residues long. The chain's CDR3 is CASTHLTGTRSYNEQFF. In DNA, the CDR3 is TGTGCCAGCACCCACCTCACCGGGACTAGATCCTACAATGAGCAGTTCTTC.

This clone was seen only once. The chain couples TRBV14 to TRBJ1-4, with 9 bases aligning to TRBD1. The CDR3 totals 16 residues. Per the germline V gene, CDR1 is SGHDN and CDR2 is FVKESK. Trimming at V came to 3 bases and at J to 0 bases, leaving 2 bases not matched to a gene. The CDR3 is CASSQTGGATNEKLFF. CDR3 sequence (DNA): TGTGCCAGCAGCCAGACAGGGGGAGCAACTAATGAAAAACTGTTTTTT.

This chain joins TRBV7-8 and TRBJ2-7; no definite D call. Germline CDR1 is SGHVS and CDR2 is FQNEAQ. This CDR3 comprises 14 residues. The V end lost 4 bases, the J end lost 5 bases, and 15 bases lay between the germline ends. The CDR3 DNA is TGTGCCAGCAGCTCGACCACAGATCCTAACGAGCAGTACTTC. It translates to CASSSTTDPNEQYF.

This chain uses TRBV19 with TRBJ1-3; the D is unclear. The CDR3 sequence is 15 residues long. Germline assignment: CDR1 LNHDA and CDR2 SQIVND (reference sequence). V lost 6 bases, J lost 0 bases, and 12 bases lay in between. CDR3: CASSPGWASGNTIYF. CDR3 DNA: TGTGCCAGTAGCCCCGGTTGGGCCTCTGGAAACACCATATATTTT. Complete variable domain (other parts from reference TRBV19 and TRBJ1-3): DGGITQSPKYLFRKEGQNVTLSCEQNLNHDAMYWYRQDPGQGLRLIYYSQIVNDFQKGDIAEGYSVSREKKESFPLTVTSAQKNPTAFYLCASSPGWASGNTIYFGEGSWLTVV.

V gene TRBV2 combines with J gene TRBJ2-1, with 8 bases matching TRBD2. CDR3 size: 16 residues. The germline V gene encodes CDR1 SNHLY and CDR2 FYNNEI. Trimming cost V 7 bases and J 7 bases; bases outside gene matches: 15. The CDR3 DNA follows: TGTGCCAGCATGGACGTAGCGGGACGCCTGGGGAATGAGCAGTTCTTC. Encoded protein: CASMDVAGRLGNEQFF.

The J gene is TRBJ1-6, the V gene TRBV2; D call uncertain. The CDR3 spans 18 residues. CDR1 and CDR2 (germline): SNHLY, FYNNEI. The ends were cut back, 2 bases at V and 2 bases at J, with 16 bases in the middle. CDR3 residues: CASSELDPRGAYNSPLHF. The CDR3 DNA is TGTGCCAGCAGTGAACTCGACCCCAGAGGCGCCTATAATTCACCCCTCCACTTT.

This clone was seen only a few times. This chain links TRBV25-1 with TRBJ1-6; D not certain. Germline assignment: CDR1 MGHDK and CDR2 SYGVNS. This CDR3 has 15 residues. V lost 1 base to trimming and J lost 7 bases, with 11 bases between them. The CDR3 protein is CASSESLGRNSPLHF. The CDR3 coding sequence is TGTGCCAGCAGTGAATCGTTGGGCAGAAATTCACCCCTCCACTTT.

The DNA of the CDR3 is TGTGCCAGCAGCCCCGGGGGCGGGAGAGGAGACGAGCAGTACTTC. As protein: CASSPGGGRGDEQYF. J is TRBJ2-7 and V is TRBV25-1; D is possibly TRBD2 (7 bases). V lost 6 bases and J 5 bases, leaving 20 bases between the germline ends. Per the germline V gene, CDR1 is MGHDK and CDR2 is SYGVNS. The CDR3 contains 15 residues.

The V and J genes are TRBV12-3 or TRBV12-4 and TRBJ1-2, with 10 bases that match TRBD1. Trimming at V came to 6 bases and at J to 6 bases, leaving 4 bases not matched to a gene. The CDR3 runs to 13 residues. The CDR3 DNA reads TGTGCCAGCAGATGGGGGACAGGGGATGGCTACACCTTC. Protein sequence: CASRWGTGDGYTF.

The chain has TRBV19 and TRBJ1-6; TRBD1 aligns across 7 bases. The trim removed 8 bases at V and 9 bases at J, leaving 16 bases unmatched. Germline lookup yields CDR1 LNHDA and CDR2 SQIVND (reference sequence). The CDR3 is made up of 16 amino acids. This CDR3 is CASGTYRPGGGSPLHF. In DNA form, the CDR3 reads TGTGCCAGTGGCACGTACCGGCCAGGGGGTGGTTCACCCCTCCACTTT. Together with reference TRBV19 and TRBJ1-6, the CDR3 gives the full variable domain: DGGITQSPKYLFRKEGQNVTLSCEQNLNHDAMYWYRQDPGQGLRLIYYSQIVNDFQKGDIAEGYSVSREKKESFPLTVTSAQKNPTAFYLCASGTYRPGGGSPLHFGNGTRLTVT.

The chain is built from TRBV7-9 and TRBJ2-7, with D possibly TRBD2 on 7 matching bases. V was trimmed by 4 bases and J by 5 bases, leaving 30 bases between them. This CDR3 region has 19 residues. In germline, CDR1 is SEHNR, CDR2 FQNEAQ (reference sequence). The CDR3 DNA reads as TGTGCCAGCAGCTCCGATTTCAGGTTCCGGGGGGCTGCTCTACACGAGCAGTACTTC. Protein product: CASSSDFRFRGAALHEQYF.

The sample holds one count of this clone. Different DNA sequences within this sample yield the same CDR3. The rearrangement links TRBV12-3 or TRBV12-4 to TRBJ1-2; TRBD1 matches at 9 bases. Unmatched junction bases numbered 0, after V lost 3 bases and J lost 4 bases. The CDR3 spans 13 residues. CDR3 sequence: CASSLDRGYGYTF. CDR3 in DNA: TGTGCCAGCAGTTTGGACAGGGGCTATGGCTACACCTTC.

This chain links TRBV3-1 (or the pseudogene TRBV3-2) with TRBJ2-1, with D unresolved. This CDR3 contains 13 residues. Trimming took off 0 bases at V and 10 bases at J, with 10 bases between the two ends. CDR1 is LGHDT, CDR2 YNNKEL, per germline (reference sequence). CDR3 in amino acids: CASSQDETTEQFF. Here the CDR3 DNA reads TGTGCCAGCAGCCAAGATGAGACAACCGAGCAGTTCTTC.

V usage is TRBV19 and J usage is TRBJ2-1; D is uncertain. V was clipped by 5 bases and J by 6 bases, with 5 bases between them. The CDR3 runs 11 residues. Germline lookup yields CDR1 LNHDA and CDR2 SQIVND (reference sequence). In nucleotides, the CDR3 is TGTGCCAGTAGTCTCGGCAATGAGCAGTTCTTC. It codes for CASSLGNEQFF.

The V and J genes are TRBV9 and TRBJ1-6; 10 bases fit TRBD1. Trimming at V came to 4 bases and at J to 7 bases, leaving 8 bases not matched to a gene. The CDR3 totals 16 residues. Germline V CDR1 and CDR2: SGDLS, YYNGEE. The CDR3 DNA is TGTGCCAGCAGCAAGACAGGGGGCGAGGGGAATTCACCCCTCCACTTT. Its translation is CASSKTGGEGNSPLHF.

The rearrangement uses TRBV15 and TRBJ1-1; D remains ambiguous. The CDR3 has 14 amino acids. The germline V gene encodes CDR1 LNHNV and CDR2 YYDKDF (reference sequence). V was shortened by 8 bases and J by 4 bases, with 17 bases between the two germline ends. The CDR3 sequence is CATEVVGRFTEAFF. The CDR3 region has the DNA TGTGCCACCGAGGTTGTAGGGAGGTTCACTGAAGCTTTCTTT.

This sequence joins TRBV11-3 and TRBJ1-1; D possibly corresponds to TRBD1 (6 bases). V gave up 0 bases and J gave up 5 bases, with 13 bases separating them. The CDR3 covers 15 residues. Looked up from germline, CDR1 is SGHNT and CDR2 is YENEEA. In DNA, the CDR3 is TGTGCCAGCAGCTTAGAAAATCCAGGGGCGACTGAAGCTTTCTTT. It translates to CASSLENPGATEAFF.

In this sample, this clone turned up once. This rearrangement joins TRBV10-3 to TRBJ2-2; 11 bases match TRBD2. Germline lookup yields CDR1 ENHRY and CDR2 SYGVKD. The CDR3 sequence is 16 residues long. The V segment lost 9 bases and the J segment 7 bases; nucleotides outside the gene matches: 13. CDR3 in amino acids: CAMNSGRAGVSGELFF. CDR3 sequence (DNA): TGTGCCATGAATAGCGGGAGGGCCGGAGTGAGCGGGGAGCTGTTTTTT.

The rearrangement links TRBV9 to TRBJ2-3; D not resolved. The V gene lost 5 bases and the J gene lost 14 bases, with 21 bases spanning the gap. Germline V gene sequence: CDR1 SGDLS, CDR2 YYNGEE. The CDR3 has 13 residues. In DNA, the CDR3 is TGTGCCAGCAGTCCTAGTCCAGCCACCCCCCTGTATTTT. Protein: CASSPSPATPLYF.

V gene TRBV7-2 combines with J gene TRBJ2-1, with 15 bases aligning to TRBD2. The germline V gene has CDR1 SGHTA and CDR2 FQGNSA. The CDR3 length is 17 residues. V trimming: 5 bases; J trimming: 5 bases; junction bases outside the gene matches: 7. The CDR3 reads CASSLWTSGRVDNEQFF. The CDR3 region has the DNA TGTGCCAGCAGCCTCTGGACTAGCGGGAGGGTCGACAATGAGCAGTTCTTC.

This chain connects TRBV6-4 to TRBJ1-2, with D unresolved. The length of the CDR3 is 12 residues. Per the germline V gene, CDR1 is MRHNA and CDR2 is SNTAGT. The germline V and J ends were trimmed by 2 bases and 3 bases, with 4 bases remaining between them. DNA for the CDR3: TGTGCCAGCAGTGACGGCTACTATGGCTACACCTTC. It yields the protein CASSDGYYGYTF.

The J gene is TRBJ2-7, the V gene TRBV25-1; 9 bases line up with TRBD2. The V gene end was trimmed by 2 bases and the J gene end by 4 bases; junction bases not matched to a gene: 12. Germline loops: CDR1 MGHDK, CDR2 SYGVNS. This CDR3 region has 17 residues. CDR3 nucleotide sequence: TGTGCCAGCAGTGAAAGTAGGGCGGGAGGGCCAGCTTACGAGCAGTACTTC. This encodes CASSESRAGGPAYEQYF.

The genes are TRBV10-1 and TRBJ1-1, with D unclear. V was clipped by 2 bases and J by 1 base, with 8 bases between them. Germline values: CDR1 WNHNN, CDR2 SYGVQD (reference sequence). The length of the CDR3 is 14 residues. CDR3 bases: TGCGCCAGCAGTGAGCGTCCCGGGAACACTGAAGCTTTCTTT. Protein: CASSERPGNTEAFF.

In its sample, this clone was seen once. The rearrangement uses TRBV5-1 and TRBJ1-2, with TRBD1 matching over 10 bases. In germline, CDR1 is SGHRS, CDR2 YFSETQ. The CDR3 is made up of 14 amino acids. Trimming at V came to 4 bases and at J to 2 bases, leaving 2 bases not matched to a gene. The chain's CDR3 is CASSVGQGNYGYTF. The CDR3, as DNA: TGCGCCAGCAGCGTGGGACAGGGGAACTATGGCTACACCTTC.

This clone has only one observation. The gene calls are TRBV11-2 and TRBJ1-1, with D tentatively TRBD1 (6 bases). Between the trimmed V and J ends, which lost 0 bases and 4 bases, there was a span of 12 bases. From germline, CDR1 is SGHAT and CDR2 FQNNGV. CDR3 size: 15 residues. As DNA, the CDR3 is TGTGCCAGCAGCTTAGAGATCGGGGGGCTCACTGAAGCTTTCTTT. Translating gives CASSLEIGGLTEAFF.

This clone was seen only a few times. This rearrangement joins TRBV4-1 to TRBJ2-7; D not certain. The CDR3 consists of 13 residues. Germline CDR1 is MGHRA and CDR2 is YSYEKL. With 2 bases removed from V and 5 bases from J, the gap between germline ends came to 10 bases. The CDR3 region is CASSQSLRDEQYF. CDR3 nucleotides: TGCGCCAGCAGCCAAAGTTTGAGAGACGAGCAGTACTTC.

The chain links TRBV29-1 to TRBJ1-2; 9 positions match TRBD1. The V gene's germline CDR1 is SQVTM and CDR2 ANQGSEA. CDR3 length: 12 amino acids. Trimming took 8 bases from V and 5 from J; bases not matched to a gene: 6. CDR3 amino acids: CSISGTGYGYTF. The CDR3 DNA sequence: TGCAGCATATCCGGGACAGGGTATGGCTACACCTTC.

This rearrangement joins TRBV5-1 to TRBJ2-5; D gene unclear. The length of the CDR3 is 13 residues. Germline V gene lookup returns CDR1 SGHRS and CDR2 YFSETQ. V was cut by 2 bases and J by 3 bases, with 8 bases left in between. CDR3 amino acids: CASSFVQEETQYF. Here the CDR3 DNA reads TGCGCCAGCAGCTTCGTCCAGGAAGAGACCCAGTACTTC. The whole variable domain, filled in from reference TRBV5-1 and TRBJ2-5, reads KAGVTQTPRYLIKTRGQQVTLSCSPISGHRSVSWYQQTPGQGLQFLFEYFSETQRNKGNFPGRFSGRQFSNSRSEMNVSTLELGDSALYLCASSFVQEETQYFGPGTRLLVL.

This clone was detected a few times. The V gene is TRBV13, the J gene TRBJ2-1; D is perhaps TRBD2 (6 bases). Per germline, CDR1 PRHDT and CDR2 FYEKMQ (reference sequence). The CDR3 totals 16 residues. Trimming shortened V by 1 base and J by 3 bases, and 13 bases separated the two germline ends. CDR3 nucleotide sequence: TGTGCCAGCAGCTTAGTCGGGAGTGGACTCTACAATGAGCAGTTCTTC. Protein: CASSLVGSGLYNEQFF.

The V and J genes are TRBV11-3 and TRBJ2-7; the D is unclear. The CDR3 is 14 residues long. Trimming cost V 3 bases and J 2 bases, with 11 bases left between them. Per the germline V gene, CDR1 is SGHNT and CDR2 is YENEEA. The chain's CDR3 is CASSLWAGPYEQYF. In DNA form, the CDR3 reads TGTGCCAGCAGCTTGTGGGCAGGCCCCTACGAGCAGTACTTC.

V gene TRBV4-1 combines with J gene TRBJ2-5; a weak D match, TRBD2 (5 bases). Germline CDR1 is MGHRA and CDR2 is YSYEKL. CDR3 length: 16 residues. V was trimmed by 0 bases and J by 2 bases, leaving 13 bases between them. As DNA, the CDR3 is TGCGCCAGCAGCCAAGAGGGCCGGGGTTATCAAGAGACCCAGTACTTC. Protein sequence: CASSQEGRGYQETQYF.